The present TCR beta chain was sequenced within a study of OX40 agonist ivuxolimab in advanced cancers. On the study more broadly: The patients received ivuxolimab by intravenous route every 2 weeks at 0.01 to 10 mg/kg.

CDR3 length: 16 residues. Germline V lookup: CDR1 SGHNT, CDR2 YENEEA. Trimming left V 1 base short and J 3 bases short, with 16 bases between. The table came from immunoSEQ multiplex PCR; TCRdb's copy has only in-frame clones and leaves some out. Of 55,000 or so clones listed, less than 90% are singletons. This clone was observed once. Here the sequenced sample was CD4+ or CD8+ T cells sorted from blood, taken in a trial of the OX40 agonist ivuxolimab. V and J are TRBV11-3 and TRBJ2-7; a possible D gene is TRBD1 (5 bases). The sequence came from an adult with an advanced solid tumor such as melanoma, head and neck, liver or kidney cancer. The CDR3 bases are TGTGCCAGCAGCTTAGGTGGGGCCTGGGGCATCTACGAGCAGTACTTC. Its translation: CASSLGGAWGIYEQYF. Drawing the rest from reference TRBV11-3 and TRBJ2-7, the complete variable domain is EAGVVQSPRYKIIEKKQPVAFWCNPISGHNTLYWYLQNLGQGPELLIRYENEEAVDDSQLPKDRFSAERLKGVDSTLKIQPAELGDSAVYLCASSLGGAWGIYEQYFGPGTRLTVT.